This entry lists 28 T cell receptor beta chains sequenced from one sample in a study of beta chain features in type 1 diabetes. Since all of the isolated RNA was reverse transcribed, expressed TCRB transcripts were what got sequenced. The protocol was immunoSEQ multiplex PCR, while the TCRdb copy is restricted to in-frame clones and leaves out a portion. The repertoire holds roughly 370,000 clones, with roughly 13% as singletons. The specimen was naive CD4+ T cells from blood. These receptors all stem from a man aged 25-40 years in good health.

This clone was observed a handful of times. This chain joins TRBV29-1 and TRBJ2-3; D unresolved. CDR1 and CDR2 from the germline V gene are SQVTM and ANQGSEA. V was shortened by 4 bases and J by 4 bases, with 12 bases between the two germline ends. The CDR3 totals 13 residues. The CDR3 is CSVAGQYADTQYF. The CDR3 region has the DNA TGCAGCGTTGCCGGTCAATATGCAGATACGCAGTATTTT.

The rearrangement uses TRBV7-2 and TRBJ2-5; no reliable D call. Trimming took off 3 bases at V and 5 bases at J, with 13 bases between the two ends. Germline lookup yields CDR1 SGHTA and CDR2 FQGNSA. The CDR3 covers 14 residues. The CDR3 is CASSFRPFPETQYF. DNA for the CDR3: TGTGCCAGCAGCTTTCGTCCGTTTCCGGAGACCCAGTACTTC.

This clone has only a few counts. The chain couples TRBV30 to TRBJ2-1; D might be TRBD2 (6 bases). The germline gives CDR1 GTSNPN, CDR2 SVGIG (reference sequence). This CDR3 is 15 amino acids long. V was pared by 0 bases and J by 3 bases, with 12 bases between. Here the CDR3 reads CAWSVKGGVYNEQFF. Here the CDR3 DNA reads TGTGCCTGGAGTGTAAAGGGCGGGGTCTACAATGAGCAGTTCTTC. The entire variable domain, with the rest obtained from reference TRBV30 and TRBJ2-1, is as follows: SQTIHQWPATLVQPVGSPLSLECTVEGTSNPNLYWYRQAAGRGLQLLFYSVGIGQISSEVPQNLSASRPQDRQFILSSKKLLLSDSGFYLCAWSVKGGVYNEQFFGPGTRLTVL.

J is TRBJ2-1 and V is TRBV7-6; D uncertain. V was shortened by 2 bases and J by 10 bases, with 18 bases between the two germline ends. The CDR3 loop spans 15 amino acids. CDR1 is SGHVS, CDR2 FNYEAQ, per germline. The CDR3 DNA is TGTGCCAGCAGCTTAAGCAGGAACCCCAACATGGAGCAGTTCTTC. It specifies CASSLSRNPNMEQFF.

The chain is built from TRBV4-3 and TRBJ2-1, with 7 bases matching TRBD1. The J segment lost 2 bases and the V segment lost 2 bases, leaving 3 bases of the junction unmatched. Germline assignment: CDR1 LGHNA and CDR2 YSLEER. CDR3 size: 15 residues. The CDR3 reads CASSQPGQPYNEQFF. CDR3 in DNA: TGCGCCAGCAGCCAACCGGGACAGCCCTACAATGAGCAGTTCTTC.

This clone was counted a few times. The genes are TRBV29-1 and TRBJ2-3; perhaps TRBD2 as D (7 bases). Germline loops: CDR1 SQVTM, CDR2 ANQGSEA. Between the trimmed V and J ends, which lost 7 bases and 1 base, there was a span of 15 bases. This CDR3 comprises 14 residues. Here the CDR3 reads CSGNREGGTDTQYF. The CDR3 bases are TGCAGCGGGAACAGGGAGGGTGGCACAGATACGCAGTATTTT.

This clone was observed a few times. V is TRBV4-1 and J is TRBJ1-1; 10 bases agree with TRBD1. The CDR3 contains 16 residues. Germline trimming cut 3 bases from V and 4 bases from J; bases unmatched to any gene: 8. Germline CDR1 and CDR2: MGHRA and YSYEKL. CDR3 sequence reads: CASSHARTGGVTEAFF. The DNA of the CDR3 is TGCGCCAGCAGCCACGCGAGGACAGGGGGAGTCACTGAAGCTTTCTTT.

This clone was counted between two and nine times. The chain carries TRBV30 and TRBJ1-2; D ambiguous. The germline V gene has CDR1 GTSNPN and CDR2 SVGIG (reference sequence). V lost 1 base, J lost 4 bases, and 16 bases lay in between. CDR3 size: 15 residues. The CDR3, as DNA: TGTGCCTGGAGTGACCAACTCCTTGGAGGCTATGGCTACACCTTC. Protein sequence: CAWSDQLLGGYGYTF.

For the CDR3, the DNA is TGTGCCAGCAGCCGTACTAGCCAAGAGACCCAGTACTTC. The encoded protein is CASSRTSQETQYF. The chain carries TRBV5-4 and TRBJ2-5; maybe TRBD2 (5 bases). Germline lookup yields CDR1 SGHNT and CDR2 YYREEE (reference sequence). The ends were cut back, 4 bases at V and 1 base at J, with 8 bases in the middle. CDR3 length equals 13 residues.

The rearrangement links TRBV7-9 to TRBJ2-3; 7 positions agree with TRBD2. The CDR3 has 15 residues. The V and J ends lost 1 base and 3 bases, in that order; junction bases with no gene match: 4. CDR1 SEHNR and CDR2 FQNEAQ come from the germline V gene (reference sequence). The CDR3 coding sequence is TGTGCCAGCAGCTTAGGTAACGGGGGGACAGATACGCAGTATTTT. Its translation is CASSLGNGGTDTQYF.

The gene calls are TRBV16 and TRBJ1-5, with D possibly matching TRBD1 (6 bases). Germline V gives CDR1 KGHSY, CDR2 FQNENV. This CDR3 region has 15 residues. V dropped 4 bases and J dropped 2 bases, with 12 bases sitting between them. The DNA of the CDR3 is TGTGCCAGCAGCCCGAACAGGGAAGGCAATCAGCCCCAGCATTTT. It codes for CASSPNREGNQPQHF.

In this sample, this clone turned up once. The CDR3 DNA sequence: TGCGCCAGCAGCCGGCTAAAAATGGCCGAACAGAAATACGAGCAGTACTTC. As protein: CASSRLKMAEQKYEQYF. The chain uses TRBV5-1 and TRBJ2-7, with D unresolved. Germline CDR1 is SGHRS and CDR2 is YFSETQ. This CDR3 spans 17 amino acids. Deletions cut 4 bases from V and 4 bases from J, with 24 bases between.

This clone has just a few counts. CDR3 nucleotide sequence: TGCGCCAGCAGTCAATCAGGCCAGGACCAAAATTCACCCCTCCACTTT. Translation: CASSQSGQDQNSPLHF. J is TRBJ1-6 and V is TRBV23-1; no firm D call. TRBV23-1 has ORF status, its function being uncertain. This CDR3 comprises 16 residues. The ends were cut back, 0 bases at V and 7 bases at J, with 13 bases in the middle.

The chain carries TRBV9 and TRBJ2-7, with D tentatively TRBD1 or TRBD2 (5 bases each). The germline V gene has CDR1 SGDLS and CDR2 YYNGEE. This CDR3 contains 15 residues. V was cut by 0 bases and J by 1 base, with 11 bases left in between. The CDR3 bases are TGTGCCAGCAGCGTAGGATCGGGACCGTCCTACGAGCAGTACTTC. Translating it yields CASSVGSGPSYEQYF.

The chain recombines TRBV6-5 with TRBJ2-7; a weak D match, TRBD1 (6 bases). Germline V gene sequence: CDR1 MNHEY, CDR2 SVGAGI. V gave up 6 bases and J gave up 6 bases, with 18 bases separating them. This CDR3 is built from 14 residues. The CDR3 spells CASRSATGLGEQYF. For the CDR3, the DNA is TGTGCCAGCAGGTCGGCTACAGGGCTTGGCGAGCAGTACTTC.

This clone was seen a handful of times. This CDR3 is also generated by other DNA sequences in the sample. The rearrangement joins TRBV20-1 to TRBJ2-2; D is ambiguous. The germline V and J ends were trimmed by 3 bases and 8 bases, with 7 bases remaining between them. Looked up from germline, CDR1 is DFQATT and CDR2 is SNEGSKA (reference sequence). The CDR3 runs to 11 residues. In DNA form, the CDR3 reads TGCAGTGCTAGGCGAACGGGGGAGCTGTTTTTT. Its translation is CSARRTGELFF.

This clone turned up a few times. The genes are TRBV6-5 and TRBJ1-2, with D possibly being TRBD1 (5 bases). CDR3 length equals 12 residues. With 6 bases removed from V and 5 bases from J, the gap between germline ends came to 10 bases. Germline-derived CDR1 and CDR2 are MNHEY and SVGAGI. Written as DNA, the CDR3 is TGTGCCAGCAGCCAAGGGGAATATGGCTACACCTTC. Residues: CASSQGEYGYTF.

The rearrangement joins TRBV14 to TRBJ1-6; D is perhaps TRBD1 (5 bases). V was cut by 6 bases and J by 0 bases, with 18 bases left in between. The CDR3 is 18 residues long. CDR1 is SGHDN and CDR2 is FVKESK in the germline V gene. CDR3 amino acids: CASRRSWRGSSYNSPLHF. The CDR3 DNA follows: TGTGCCAGCAGGCGATCGTGGAGGGGAAGCTCCTATAATTCACCCCTCCACTTT.

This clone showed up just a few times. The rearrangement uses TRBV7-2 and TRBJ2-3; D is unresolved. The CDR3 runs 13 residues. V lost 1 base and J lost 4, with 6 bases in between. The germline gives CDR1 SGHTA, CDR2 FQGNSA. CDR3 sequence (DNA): TGTGCCAGCAGCTTAGGCCCGGCAGATACGCAGTATTTT. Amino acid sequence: CASSLGPADTQYF.

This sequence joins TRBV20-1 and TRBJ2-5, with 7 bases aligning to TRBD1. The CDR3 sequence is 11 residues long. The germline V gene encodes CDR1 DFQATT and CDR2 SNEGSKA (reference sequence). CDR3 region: CGTEYQETQYF. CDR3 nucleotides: TGCGGGACAGAGTATCAAGAGACCCAGTACTTC.

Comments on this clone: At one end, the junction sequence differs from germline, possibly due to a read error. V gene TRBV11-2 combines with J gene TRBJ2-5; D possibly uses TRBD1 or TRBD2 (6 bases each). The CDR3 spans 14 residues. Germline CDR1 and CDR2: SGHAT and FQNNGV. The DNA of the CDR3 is TGTGCCAGCAGCCTAGAGTGGGGGGCTGAGACCCAGTACTTC. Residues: CASSLEWGAETQYF.

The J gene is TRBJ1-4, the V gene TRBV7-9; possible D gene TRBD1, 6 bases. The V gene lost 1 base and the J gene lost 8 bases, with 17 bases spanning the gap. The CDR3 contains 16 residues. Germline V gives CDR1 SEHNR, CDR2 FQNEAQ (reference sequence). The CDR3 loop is CASSLGIGTFREKLFF. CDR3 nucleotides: TGTGCCAGCAGCTTAGGCATCGGGACATTTCGAGAAAAACTGTTTTTT.

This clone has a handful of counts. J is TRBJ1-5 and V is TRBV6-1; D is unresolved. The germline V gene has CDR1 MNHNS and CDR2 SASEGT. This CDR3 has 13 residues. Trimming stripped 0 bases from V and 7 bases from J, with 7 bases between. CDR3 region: CASSEAQMQPQHF. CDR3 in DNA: TGTGCCAGCAGTGAAGCACAGATGCAGCCCCAGCATTTT.

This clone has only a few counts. CDR3 sequence: CASSFPGTGNTEAFF. DNA for the CDR3: TGTGCCAGCAGCTTCCCCGGGACAGGGAACACTGAAGCTTTCTTT. V and J are TRBV7-2 and TRBJ1-1; 8 bases agree with TRBD1. The CDR3 is 15 residues long. Germline-derived CDR1 and CDR2 are SGHTA and FQGNSA. V dropped 3 bases and J dropped 1; count of bases not matched to a gene: 4.

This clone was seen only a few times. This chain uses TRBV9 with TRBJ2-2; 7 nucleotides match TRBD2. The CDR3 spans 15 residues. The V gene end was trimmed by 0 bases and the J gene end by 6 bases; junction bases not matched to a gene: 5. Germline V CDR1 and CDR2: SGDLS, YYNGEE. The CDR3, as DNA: TGTGCCAGCAGCGTAGTGCGGGAGTTCTCCGGGGAGCTGTTTTTT. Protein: CASSVVREFSGELFF.

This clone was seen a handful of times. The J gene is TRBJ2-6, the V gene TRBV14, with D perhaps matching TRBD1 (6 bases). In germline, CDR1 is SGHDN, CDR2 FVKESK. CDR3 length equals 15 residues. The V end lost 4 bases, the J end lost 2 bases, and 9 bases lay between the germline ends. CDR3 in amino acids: CASSLRGAGANVLTF. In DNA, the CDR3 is TGTGCCAGCAGCCTCAGGGGAGCTGGGGCCAACGTCCTGACTTTC.

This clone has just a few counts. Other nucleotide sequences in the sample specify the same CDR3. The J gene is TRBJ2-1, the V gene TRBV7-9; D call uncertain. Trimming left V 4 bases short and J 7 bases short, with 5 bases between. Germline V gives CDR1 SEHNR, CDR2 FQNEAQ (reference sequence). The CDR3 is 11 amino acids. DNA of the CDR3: TGTGCCAGCAGCTCTAATAATGAGCAGTTCTTC. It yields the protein CASSSNNEQFF.

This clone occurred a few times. The CDR3 coding sequence is TGTGCCAGCAGTTACTCTCCGGGGTTTGGGTACGAGCAGTACGTC. Encoded protein: CASSYSPGFGYEQYV. The chain recombines TRBV6-5 with TRBJ2-7; weak D call: TRBD2 (5 bases). The germline V gene encodes CDR1 MNHEY and CDR2 SVGAGI. CDR3 length equals 15 residues. V dropped 0 bases and J dropped 4 bases, with 13 bases sitting between them.